This T cell receptor beta chain was retrieved from a study of blood T cells in healthy people across ages. Comment on this clonotype: Its antigen is not known.

Approximately 9.2 milliliters was the volume of peripheral blood drawn from each donor. Study-level findings and limits: It was the long-lived donors that had more naive CD4+ cells and higher diversity than aged donors. Across the age range, TCR beta diversity per million T cells fell in a roughly linear way.

A J-beta primer mix and a sample-barcoded 5' primer were used in a second PCR of about 7 to 12 cycles. MiXCR, applied by TCRdb to the 5' RACE reads, yields one record per CDR3 protein. The sample shows about 940,000 distinct CDR3 sequences, around 48% of them seen only once. This CDR3 is built from 14 residues. Trimming removed 2 bases from V and 4 bases from J; junction bases left unmatched: 3. Per the germline V gene, CDR1 is SEHNR and CDR2 is FQNEAQ (reference sequence). J is TRBJ1-2 and V is TRBV7-9, with TRBD1 identical over 8 bases. The receptor was derived from a man younger than 45 in good health. Material: blood. The CDR3 here is CASSLPGTGYGYTF. In DNA, the CDR3 is TGTGCCAGCAGCTTACCGGGGACAGGCTATGGCTACACCTTC. The full variable domain, in which reference TRBV7-9 and TRBJ1-2 provide the parts outside the CDR3, is DTGVSQNPRHKITKRGQNVTFRCDPISEHNRLYWYRQTLGQGPEFLTYFQNEAQLEKSRLLSDRFSAERPKGSFSTLEIQRTEQGDSAMYLCASSLPGTGYGYTFGSGTRLTVV.